This T cell receptor (beta chain) was identified in a study of blood T cells in healthy people across ages. Germline V gene lookup returns CDR1 LGHNA and CDR2 YSLEER. The CDR3 has 14 amino acids. V gave up 0 bases and J gave up 5 bases, with 9 bases separating them. This clonotype has only a few counts. Its antigen is as yet unknown. The donors, all healthy, were Caucasians living in Russia, aged about 6 to 100. Together with a sample-barcoded 5' primer, a J-beta primer mix was included in a second PCR lasting about 6 to 12 cycles. TCRdb reprocessed the 5' RACE reads via MiXCR and lists one record per CDR3 protein. Counted here are hundreds of thousands of distinct CDR3 sequences, 44% occurring once; the ten biggest clones make up around 18%. General study results and limits: Unsorted PBMC material precluded a definitive naive versus antigen-experienced comparison. Correlation between TCR beta diversity and naive T cell percentage was strong.

The sequenced sample consisted of blood. The chain links TRBV4-3 to TRBJ2-3; D is unclear. This clonotype was obtained from a man aged 55 to 70 in good health. CDR3 nucleotide sequence: TGCGCCAGCAGCCAAGATTCGGGTGGAGATACGCAGTATTTT. Amino acid sequence: CASSQDSGGDTQYF.